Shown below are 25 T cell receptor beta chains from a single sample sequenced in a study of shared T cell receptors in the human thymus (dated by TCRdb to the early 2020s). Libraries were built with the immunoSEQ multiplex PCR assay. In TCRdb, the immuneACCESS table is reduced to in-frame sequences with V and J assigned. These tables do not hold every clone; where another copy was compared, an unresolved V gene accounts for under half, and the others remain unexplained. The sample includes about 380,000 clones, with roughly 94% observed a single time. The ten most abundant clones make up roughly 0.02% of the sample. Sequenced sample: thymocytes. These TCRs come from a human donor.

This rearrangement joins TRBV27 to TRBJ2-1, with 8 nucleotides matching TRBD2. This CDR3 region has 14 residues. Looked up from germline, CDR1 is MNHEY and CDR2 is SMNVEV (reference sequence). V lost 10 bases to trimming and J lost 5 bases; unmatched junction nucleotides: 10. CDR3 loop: CATLTSGRDNEQFF. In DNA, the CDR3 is TGTGCCACCCTAACTAGCGGAAGGGACAATGAGCAGTTCTTC.

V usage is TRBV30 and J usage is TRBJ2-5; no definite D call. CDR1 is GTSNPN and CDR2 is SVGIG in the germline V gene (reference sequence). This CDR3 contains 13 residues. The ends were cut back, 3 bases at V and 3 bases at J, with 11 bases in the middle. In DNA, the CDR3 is TGTGCCTGGAGGGGCTCGGGTGAAGAGACCCAGTACTTC. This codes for CAWRGSGEETQYF. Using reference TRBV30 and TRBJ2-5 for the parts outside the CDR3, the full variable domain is SQTIHQWPATLVQPVGSPLSLECTVEGTSNPNLYWYRQAAGRGLQLLFYSVGIGQISSEVPQNLSASRPQDRQFILSSKKLLLSDSGFYLCAWRGSGEETQYFGPGTRLLVL.

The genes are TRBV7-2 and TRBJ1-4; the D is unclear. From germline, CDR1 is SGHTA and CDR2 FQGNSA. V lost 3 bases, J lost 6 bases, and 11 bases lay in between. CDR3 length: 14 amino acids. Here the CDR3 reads CASSLEQIDEKLFF. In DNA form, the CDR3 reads TGTGCCAGCAGCTTGGAACAGATCGATGAAAAACTGTTTTTT.

The CDR3 DNA is TGTGCCAGCAGTTTACTGGGGAAGCAGTACTTC. Its protein is CASSLLGKQYF. V gene TRBV28 combines with J gene TRBJ2-7; no clear D gene. The CDR3 sequence is 11 residues long. Trimming cost V 2 bases and J 8 bases, with 7 bases left between them. Germline V gene lookup returns CDR1 MDHEN and CDR2 SYDVKM.

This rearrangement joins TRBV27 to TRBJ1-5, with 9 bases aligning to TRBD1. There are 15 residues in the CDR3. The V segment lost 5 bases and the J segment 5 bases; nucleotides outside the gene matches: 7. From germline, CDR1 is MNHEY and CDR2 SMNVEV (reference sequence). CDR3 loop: CASSPSDRGHQPQHF. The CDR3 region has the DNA TGTGCCAGCAGTCCATCGGACAGGGGTCATCAGCCCCAGCATTTT.

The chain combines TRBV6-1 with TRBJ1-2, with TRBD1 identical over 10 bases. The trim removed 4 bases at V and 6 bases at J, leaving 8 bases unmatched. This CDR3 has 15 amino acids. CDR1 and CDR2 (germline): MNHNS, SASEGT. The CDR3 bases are TGTGCCAGCAGTGGGGATGGACAGGGGGTTGATGGCTACACCTTC. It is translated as CASSGDGQGVDGYTF.

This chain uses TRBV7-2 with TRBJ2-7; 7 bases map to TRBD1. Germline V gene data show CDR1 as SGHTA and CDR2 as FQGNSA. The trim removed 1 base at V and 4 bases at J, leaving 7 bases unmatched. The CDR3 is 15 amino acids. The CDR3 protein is CASSLVGQLEYEQYF. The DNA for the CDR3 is TGTGCCAGCAGCTTAGTGGGACAGCTTGAATACGAGCAGTACTTC.

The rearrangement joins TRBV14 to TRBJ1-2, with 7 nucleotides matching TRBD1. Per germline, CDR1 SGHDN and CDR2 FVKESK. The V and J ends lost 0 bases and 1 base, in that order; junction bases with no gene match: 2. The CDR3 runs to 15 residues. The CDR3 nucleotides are TGTGCCAGCAGCCAAGATGACAGGGATAACTATGGCTACACCTTC. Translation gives CASSQDDRDNYGYTF.

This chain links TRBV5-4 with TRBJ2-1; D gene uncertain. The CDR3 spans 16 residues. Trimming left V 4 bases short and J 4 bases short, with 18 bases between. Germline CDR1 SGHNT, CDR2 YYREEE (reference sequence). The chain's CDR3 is CASSPPADMGYNEQFF. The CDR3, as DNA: TGTGCCAGCAGCCCTCCAGCAGACATGGGTTACAATGAGCAGTTCTTC.

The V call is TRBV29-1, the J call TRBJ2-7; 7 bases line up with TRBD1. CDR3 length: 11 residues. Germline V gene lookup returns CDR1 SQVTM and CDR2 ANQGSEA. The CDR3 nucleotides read TGCTGGGGGACAGTAATGCCCGAGCAGTACTTC. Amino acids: CWGTVMPEQYF.

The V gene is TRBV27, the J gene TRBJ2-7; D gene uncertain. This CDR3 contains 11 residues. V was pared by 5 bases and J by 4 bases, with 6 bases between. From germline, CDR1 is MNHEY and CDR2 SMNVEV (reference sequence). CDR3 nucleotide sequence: TGTGCCAGCAGTGGAGAGTACGAGCAGTACTTC. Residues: CASSGEYEQYF.

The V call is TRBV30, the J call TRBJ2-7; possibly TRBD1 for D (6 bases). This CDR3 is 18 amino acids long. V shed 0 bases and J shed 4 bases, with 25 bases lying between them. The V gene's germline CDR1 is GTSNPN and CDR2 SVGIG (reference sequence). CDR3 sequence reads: CAWSVDEQGQPHLYEQYF. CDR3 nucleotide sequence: TGTGCCTGGAGTGTCGACGAACAGGGACAACCACACCTATACGAGCAGTACTTC.

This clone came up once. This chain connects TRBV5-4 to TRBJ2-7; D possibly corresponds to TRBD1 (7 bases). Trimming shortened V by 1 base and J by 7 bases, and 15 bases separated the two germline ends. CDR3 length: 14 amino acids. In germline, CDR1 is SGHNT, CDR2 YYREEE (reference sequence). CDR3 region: CASSLQGGAGEQYF. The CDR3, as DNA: TGTGCCAGCAGCTTGCAGGGGGGCGCGGGGGAGCAGTACTTC.

The CDR3 DNA is TGTGCCAGCAGTTCCGACACTTCCGGGGCCAACGTCCTGACTTTC. Its protein is CASSSDTSGANVLTF. The chain couples TRBV28 to TRBJ2-6; D is ambiguous. Germline lookup yields CDR1 MDHEN and CDR2 SYDVKM. The CDR3 sequence is 15 residues long. V gave up 4 bases and J gave up 4 bases, with 11 bases separating them.

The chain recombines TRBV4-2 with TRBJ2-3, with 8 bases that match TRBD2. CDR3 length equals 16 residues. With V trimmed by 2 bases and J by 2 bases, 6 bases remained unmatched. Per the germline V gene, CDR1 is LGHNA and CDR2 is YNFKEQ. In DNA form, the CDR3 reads TGTGCCAGCAGCCAATGTCGGGAGGGTGACACAGATACGCAGTATTTT. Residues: CASSQCREGDTDTQYF.

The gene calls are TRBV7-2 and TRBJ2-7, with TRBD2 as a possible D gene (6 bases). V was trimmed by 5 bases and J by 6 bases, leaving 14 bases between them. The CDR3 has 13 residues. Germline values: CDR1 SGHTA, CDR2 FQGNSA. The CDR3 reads CASSPDPTSEQYF. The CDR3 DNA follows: TGTGCCAGCAGCCCCGACCCGACTAGCGAGCAGTACTTC. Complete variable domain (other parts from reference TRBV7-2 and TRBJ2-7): GAGVSQSPSNKVTEKGKDVELRCDPISGHTALYWYRQSLGQGLEFLIYFQGNSAPDKSGLPSDRFSAERTGGSVSTLTIQRTQQEDSAVYLCASSPDPTSEQYFGPGTRLTVT.

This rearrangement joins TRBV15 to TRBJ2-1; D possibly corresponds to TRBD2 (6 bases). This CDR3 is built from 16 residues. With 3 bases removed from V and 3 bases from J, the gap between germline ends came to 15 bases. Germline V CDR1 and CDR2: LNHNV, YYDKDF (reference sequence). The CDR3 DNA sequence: TGTGCCACCAGCAGTACAAGGGCTAGCGTCTACAATGAGCAGTTCTTC. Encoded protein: CATSSTRASVYNEQFF.

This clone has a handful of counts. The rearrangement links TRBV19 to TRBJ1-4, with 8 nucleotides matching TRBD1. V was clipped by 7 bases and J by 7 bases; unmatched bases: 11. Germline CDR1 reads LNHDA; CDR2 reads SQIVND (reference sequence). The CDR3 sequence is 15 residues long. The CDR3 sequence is CASTSGQGSTEKLFF. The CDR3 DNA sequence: TGTGCCAGTACTTCCGGACAGGGATCGACTGAAAAACTGTTTTTT.

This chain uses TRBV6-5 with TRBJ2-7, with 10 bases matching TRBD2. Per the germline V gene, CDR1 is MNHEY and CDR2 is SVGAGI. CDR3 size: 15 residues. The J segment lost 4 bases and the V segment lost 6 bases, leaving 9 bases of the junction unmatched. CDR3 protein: CASSSPSGSWYEQYF. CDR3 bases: TGTGCCAGCAGCAGCCCTAGCGGGAGCTGGTACGAGCAGTACTTC.

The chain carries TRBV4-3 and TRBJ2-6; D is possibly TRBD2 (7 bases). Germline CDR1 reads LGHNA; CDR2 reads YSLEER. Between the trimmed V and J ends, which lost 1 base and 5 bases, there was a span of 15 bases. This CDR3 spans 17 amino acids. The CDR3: CASSQGGGGERANVLTF. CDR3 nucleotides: TGCGCCAGCAGCCAAGGGGGAGGGGGTGAAAGGGCCAACGTCCTGACTTTC.

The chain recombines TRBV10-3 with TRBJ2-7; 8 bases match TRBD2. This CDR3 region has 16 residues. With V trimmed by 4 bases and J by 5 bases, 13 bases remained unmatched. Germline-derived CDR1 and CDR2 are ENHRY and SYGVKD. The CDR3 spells CAISAGGSGSYHEQYF. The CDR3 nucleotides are TGTGCCATCAGTGCCGGGGGGAGCGGGAGTTATCACGAGCAGTACTTC.

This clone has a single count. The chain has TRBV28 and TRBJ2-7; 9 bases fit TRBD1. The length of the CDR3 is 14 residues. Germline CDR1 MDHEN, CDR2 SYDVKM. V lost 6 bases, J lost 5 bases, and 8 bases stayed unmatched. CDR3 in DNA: TGTGCCAGCAGGAGGGACAGGGCGACCCACGAGCAGTACTTC. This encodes CASRRDRATHEQYF.

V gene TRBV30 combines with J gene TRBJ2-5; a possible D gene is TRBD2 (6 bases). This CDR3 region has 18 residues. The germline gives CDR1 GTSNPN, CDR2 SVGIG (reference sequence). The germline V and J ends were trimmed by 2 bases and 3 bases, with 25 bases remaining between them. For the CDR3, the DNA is TGTGCCTGGAGTTCAGCTTTTCAGGGACTCCAGATTAAAGAGACCCAGTACTTC. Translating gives CAWSSAFQGLQIKETQYF.

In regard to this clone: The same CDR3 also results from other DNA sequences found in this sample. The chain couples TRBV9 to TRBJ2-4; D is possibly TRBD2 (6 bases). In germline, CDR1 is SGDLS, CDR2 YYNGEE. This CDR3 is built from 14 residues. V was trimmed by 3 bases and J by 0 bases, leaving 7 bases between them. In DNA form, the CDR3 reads TGTGCCAGCAGCGCGGGACTAGCCAAAAACATTCAGTACTTC. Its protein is CASSAGLAKNIQYF.

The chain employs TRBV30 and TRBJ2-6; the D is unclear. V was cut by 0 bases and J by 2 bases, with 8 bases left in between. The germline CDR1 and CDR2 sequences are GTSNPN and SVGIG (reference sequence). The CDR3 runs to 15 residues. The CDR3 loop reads CAWSVRQAGANVLTF. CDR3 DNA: TGTGCCTGGAGTGTAAGGCAGGCTGGGGCCAACGTCCTGACTTTC.